This T cell receptor beta chain was recovered during a study of blood T cell repertoires in COVID-19. Authors' methods: Quantification of nucleated cells was approximated via reference gene primer amplification. Profiling relied on immunoSEQ multiplex PCR, and the TCRdb table lists in-frame clones only, not all of them. That table is the source of V, J and clone size, and D and trimming were worked out from the DNA. Of a few hundred thousand clones listed, 90% were seen once; the top ten hold approximately 2.1%. The sequenced sample consisted of peripheral blood. The source of this sequence is a woman aged 55-70 years with COVID-19, enrolled during active disease.

CDR3 bases: TGCGCCAGCAGCCAAACGGGACACCAGAACACTGAAGCTTTCTTT. Translation gives CASSQTGHQNTEAFF. This rearrangement joins TRBV5-1 to TRBJ1-1; possible D gene TRBD1, 6 bases. Trimming left V 4 bases short and J 1 base short, with 14 bases between. The CDR3 contains 15 residues. Germline loops: CDR1 SGHRS, CDR2 YFSETQ.